This T cell receptor beta chain was captured by sequencing in a study of T-cell reconstitution after alpha-beta-depleted transplantation in children (dated by TCRdb to about 2016). For context, the study as a whole: Using TCR repertoire profiling, the study quantitatively followed how T-cell immune reconstitution unfolded in children after TCRalphabeta/CD19-depleted allogeneic hematopoietic cell transplantation.

As for this clonotype: The antigen it recognizes is unknown. No much larger clone exists at a distance of one base, and base qualities are not known.

Receptor amplification or capture employed PCR. The instrument given in TCRdb is Illumina HiSeq 2500. TCR libraries were prepared with molecular barcoding, using unique molecular identifiers to normalize TCRbeta repertoire quantification. TCRdb redid the processing of the public reads, applying fastp at Q25 and MiXCR, and retained in-frame beta chains. Rows are unified per CDR3 protein, each entry keeping the most common DNA and genes. This sample gives around 340,000 distinct CDR3 sequences in total; about an eighth of them show up just once. The biggest ten clones account for around 4% of the sample. Trimming accounts for 3 bases at V and 3 bases at J, while the number of junction bases matched to no gene is 2. The CDR1 and CDR2 encoded by the germline V gene (reference sequence) are LNHDA and SQIVND. Including the terminal cysteine and phenylalanine, the CDR3 comprises 14 residues. The read is trimmed to its CDR3 DNA, 42 bases read in frame from base 1.

This receptor was identified in a human donor who donated a stem cell graft to a child with Fanconi anemia. Material: PBMCs, obtained from the stem cell graft. The V and J segments used are TRBV19 and TRBJ2-7, with 10 bases matching TRBD1. The sequenced DNA: TGTGCCAGTAGTATTGGGACAGGGGACTACGAGCAGTACTTC. It is translated as CASSIGTGDYEQYF. With all but the CDR3 taken from the reference TRBV19 and TRBJ2-7 genes, the full variable domain is: DGGITQSPKYLFRKEGQNVTLSCEQNLNHDAMYWYRQDPGQGLRLIYYSQIVNDFQKGDIAEGYSVSREKKESFPLTVTSAQKNPTAFYLCASSIGTGDYEQYFGPGTRLTVT.